This T cell receptor beta chain was sequenced for a study of Ad26.COV2.S vaccination and SARS-CoV-2 variants. Background on the study: Donor joined the COV1001 Ad26.COV2.S trial arm. Overall study results and limits: Placebo recipients and vaccine recipients were similar in non-spike TCR breadth.

In the case of this clone: Its target is unknown.

Documented treatment: some 19 received Ad26.COV2.S at low or high dose, single or two shots; 5 received placebo; per-sample allocation not given. Vaccine and placebo recipients were sampled on day 63 after the first injection. This adult donor, from Boston, was 18-55 years old. Spike of the Wuhan-strain SARS-CoV-2 was expressed by an Ad26 vector, which formed the vaccine. Using immunoSEQ multiplex PCR, the repertoire was profiled, and TCRdb retains in-frame clones only, with some absent. The table has about 400,000 clones, approximately 90% seen once. Losses at the gene ends were 3 bases for V and 2 bases for J; bases not matched to a gene: 2. Germline CDR1 reads SGDLS; CDR2 reads YYNGEE. The CDR3 runs to 14 residues.

The sequencing here drew on peripheral blood, taken in a trial of Ad26.COV2.S vaccine versus placebo. The rearrangement uses TRBV9 and TRBJ2-7, with 10 bases aligning to TRBD1. This sequence originates from a person between 18 and 65 years old who received the Ad26.COV2.S COVID-19 vaccine or a placebo. The CDR3 spells CASSGTGGTYEQYF. DNA of the CDR3: TGTGCCAGCAGCGGGACAGGGGGTACCTACGAGCAGTACTTC. Looking up the rest from reference TRBV9 and TRBJ2-7 gives the full variable domain: DSGVTQTPKHLITATGQRVTLRCSPRSGDLSVYWYQQSLDQGLQFLIQYYNGEERAKGNILERFSAQQFPDLHSELNLSSLELGDSALYFCASSGTGGTYEQYFGPGTRLTVT.